A single sample is the source of the 8 T cell receptor beta chains below, sequenced in a study of blood T cell repertoires in COVID-19. The repertoire was sequenced with immunoSEQ multiplex PCR; TCRdb's copy has only in-frame clones and lacks some. Of 180,000 or so clones listed, over 80% are singletons. Material for sequencing was peripheral blood. Receptor source: a woman between 65 and 79 years old with acute or convalescent COVID-19.

V is TRBV18 and J is TRBJ1-6, with 9 bases that match TRBD1. Germline loops: CDR1 KGHSH, CDR2 LQKENI. The CDR3 spans 16 residues. Trimming took 3 bases from V and 1 from J; bases not matched to a gene: 1. CDR3 in DNA: TGTGCCAGCTCACCGGGACAGGGTTCCTATAATTCACCCCTCCACTTT. Its protein is CASSPGQGSYNSPLHF.

This chain connects TRBV3-1 (or the pseudogene TRBV3-2) to TRBJ1-6; TRBD1 matches 10 bases. This CDR3 comprises 15 residues. V lost 5 bases to trimming and J lost 7 bases; unmatched junction nucleotides: 5. Germline CDR1 reads LGHDT; CDR2 reads YNNKEL (reference sequence). The CDR3 region is CASSNRDRGNSPLHF. DNA for the CDR3: TGTGCCAGCAGCAACCGGGACAGGGGCAATTCACCCCTCCACTTT.

V and J are TRBV19 and TRBJ2-7, with TRBD1 identical over 7 bases. The CDR3 length is 13 residues. Germline V gives CDR1 LNHDA, CDR2 SQIVND (reference sequence). V was pared by 5 bases and J by 3 bases, with 4 bases of the junction left unmatched. The CDR3 region is CASSAGTVYEQYF. CDR3 nucleotide sequence: TGTGCCAGTAGTGCCGGGACAGTCTACGAGCAGTACTTC.

The CDR3 nucleotides read TGTGCCAGCAGTGGGACAGGGGGAACCGGGGAGCTGTTTTTT. It translates to CASSGTGGTGELFF. The chain combines TRBV2 with TRBJ2-2, with 10 bases that match TRBD1. The CDR3 length is 14 residues. Germline CDR1 is SNHLY and CDR2 is FYNNEI. The J segment lost 5 bases and the V segment lost 4 bases, leaving 1 base of the junction unmatched. Supplemented by reference TRBV2 and TRBJ2-2, the full variable domain reads EPEVTQTPSHQVTQMGQEVILRCVPISNHLYFYWYRQILGQKVEFLVSFYNNEISEKSEIFDDQFSVERPDGSNFTLKIRSTKLEDSAMYFCASSGTGGTGELFFGEGSRLTVL.

The rearrangement uses TRBV6-5 and TRBJ1-2; possible D gene TRBD1, 5 bases. From germline, CDR1 is MNHEY and CDR2 SVGAGI. The V and J ends lost 6 bases and 9 bases respectively, with 14 bases between them. This CDR3 contains 12 residues. The DNA of the CDR3 is TGTGCCAGCAGCGGGACTACAGCGCGCTACACCTTC. This codes for CASSGTTARYTF.

The chain combines TRBV5-1 with TRBJ2-1, with 14 bases fitting TRBD2. V trimming: 0 bases; J trimming: 14 bases; junction bases outside the gene matches: 10. Germline V gives CDR1 SGHRS, CDR2 YFSETQ. The CDR3 sequence is 16 residues long. CDR3 sequence reads: CASSLGPGTSGSGKFF. The CDR3 DNA reads TGCGCCAGCAGCTTGGGGCCCGGGACTAGCGGGAGTGGGAAGTTCTTC.

The V and J genes are TRBV19 and TRBJ1-3, with 8 bases lining up with TRBD1. This CDR3 is 14 amino acids long. CDR1 and CDR2 from the germline V gene are LNHDA and SQIVND (reference sequence). Unmatched junction bases numbered 2, after V lost 3 bases and J lost 4 bases. CDR3 in amino acids: CASSIDRGGNTIYF. Written as DNA, the CDR3 is TGTGCCAGTAGTATCGACAGGGGAGGAAACACCATATATTTT.

CDR3 loop: CASSLVGGVYNEQFF. The CDR3 nucleotides are TGTGCCAGCAGCTTAGTTGGGGGGGTCTACAATGAGCAGTTCTTC. The gene calls are TRBV11-3 and TRBJ2-1; TRBD2 agrees at 7 bases. Germline CDR1 and CDR2: SGHNT and YENEEA. This CDR3 is 15 amino acids long. V shed 1 base and J 3 bases; nucleotides not matched to a gene: 3.